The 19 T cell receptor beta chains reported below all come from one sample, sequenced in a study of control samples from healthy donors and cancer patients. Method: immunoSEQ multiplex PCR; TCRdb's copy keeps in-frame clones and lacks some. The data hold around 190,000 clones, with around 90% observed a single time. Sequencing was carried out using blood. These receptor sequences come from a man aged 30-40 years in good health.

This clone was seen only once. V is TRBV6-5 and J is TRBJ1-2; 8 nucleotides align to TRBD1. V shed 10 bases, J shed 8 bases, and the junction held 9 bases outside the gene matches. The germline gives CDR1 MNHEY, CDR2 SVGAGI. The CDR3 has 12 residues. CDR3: CATLTGVGGYTF. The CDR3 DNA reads TGTGCCACCTTGACAGGGGTAGGAGGCTACACCTTC.

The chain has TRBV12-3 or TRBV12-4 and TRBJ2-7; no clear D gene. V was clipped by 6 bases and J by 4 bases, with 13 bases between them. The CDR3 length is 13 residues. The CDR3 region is CASSPGRRYEQYF. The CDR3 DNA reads TGTGCCAGCAGCCCTGGTCGAAGGTACGAGCAGTACTTC.

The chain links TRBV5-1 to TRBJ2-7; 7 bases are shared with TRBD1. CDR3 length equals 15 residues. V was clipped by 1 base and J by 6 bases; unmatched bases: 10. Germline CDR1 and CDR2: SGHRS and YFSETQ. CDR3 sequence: CASSLRPGGNLEQYF. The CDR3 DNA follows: TGCGCCAGCAGCTTGCGCCCAGGGGGTAATCTCGAGCAGTACTTC.

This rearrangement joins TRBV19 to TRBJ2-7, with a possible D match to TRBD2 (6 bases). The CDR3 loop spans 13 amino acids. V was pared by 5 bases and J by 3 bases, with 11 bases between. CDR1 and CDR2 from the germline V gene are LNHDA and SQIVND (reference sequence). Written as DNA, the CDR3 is TGTGCCAGTAGTCCGGGACTCCACTACGAGCAGTACTTC. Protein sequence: CASSPGLHYEQYF. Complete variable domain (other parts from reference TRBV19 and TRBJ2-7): DGGITQSPKYLFRKEGQNVTLSCEQNLNHDAMYWYRQDPGQGLRLIYYSQIVNDFQKGDIAEGYSVSREKKESFPLTVTSAQKNPTAFYLCASSPGLHYEQYFGPGTRLTVT.

DNA of the CDR3: TGTGCCAGCAGCCAAGATCCGGACAGCAATCAGCCCCAGCATTTT. This sequence encodes CASSQDPDSNQPQHF. The gene calls are TRBV3-1 (or the pseudogene TRBV3-2) and TRBJ1-5; no reliable D call. Germline CDR1 and CDR2: LGHDT and YNNKEL (reference sequence). The ends were cut back, 0 bases at V and 1 base at J, with 7 bases in the middle. The CDR3 totals 15 residues.

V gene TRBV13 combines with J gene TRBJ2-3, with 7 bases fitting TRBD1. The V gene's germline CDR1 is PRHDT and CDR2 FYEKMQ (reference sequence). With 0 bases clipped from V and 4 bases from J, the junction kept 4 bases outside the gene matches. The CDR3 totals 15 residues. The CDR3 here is CASSLGDRLSDTQYF. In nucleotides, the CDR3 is TGTGCCAGCAGCTTAGGGGACAGGTTGTCAGATACGCAGTATTTT.

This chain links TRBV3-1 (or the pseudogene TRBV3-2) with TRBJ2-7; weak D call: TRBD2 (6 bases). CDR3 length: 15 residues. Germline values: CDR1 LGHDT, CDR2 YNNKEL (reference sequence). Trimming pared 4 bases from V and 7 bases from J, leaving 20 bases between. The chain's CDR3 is CASSLAGISSGEQYF. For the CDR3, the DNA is TGTGCCAGCAGCCTTGCGGGGATATCATCGGGGGAGCAGTACTTC.

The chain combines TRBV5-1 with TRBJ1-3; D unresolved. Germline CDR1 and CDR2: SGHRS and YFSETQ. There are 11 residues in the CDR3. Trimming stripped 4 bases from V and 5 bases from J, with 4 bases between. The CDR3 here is CASSGRNTIYF. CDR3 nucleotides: TGCGCCAGCAGCGGTAGAAACACCATATATTTT.

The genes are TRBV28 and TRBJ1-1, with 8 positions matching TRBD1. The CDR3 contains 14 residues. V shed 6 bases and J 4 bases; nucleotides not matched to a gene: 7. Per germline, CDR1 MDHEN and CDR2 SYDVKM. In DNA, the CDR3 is TGTGCCAGCAGCGGACAGGGTTGGATCACTGAAGCTTTCTTT. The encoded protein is CASSGQGWITEAFF.

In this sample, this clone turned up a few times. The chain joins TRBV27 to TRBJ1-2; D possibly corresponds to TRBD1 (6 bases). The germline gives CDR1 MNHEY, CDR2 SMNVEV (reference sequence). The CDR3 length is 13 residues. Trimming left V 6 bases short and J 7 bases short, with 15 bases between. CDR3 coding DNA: TGTGCCAGCAGCATACAGGGATTCGGTGGCTACACCTTC. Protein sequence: CASSIQGFGGYTF.

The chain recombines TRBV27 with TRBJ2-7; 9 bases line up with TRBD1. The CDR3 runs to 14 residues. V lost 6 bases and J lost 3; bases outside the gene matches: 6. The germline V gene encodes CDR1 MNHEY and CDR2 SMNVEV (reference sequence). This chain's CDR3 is CASRTGGGHYEQYF. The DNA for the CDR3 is TGTGCCAGCAGAACAGGGGGCGGACACTACGAGCAGTACTTC.

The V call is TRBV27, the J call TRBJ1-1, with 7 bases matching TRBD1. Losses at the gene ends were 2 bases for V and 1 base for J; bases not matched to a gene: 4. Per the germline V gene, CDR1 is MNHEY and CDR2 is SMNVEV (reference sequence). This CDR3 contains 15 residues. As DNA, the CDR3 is TGTGCCAGCAGTTTAAAGGGGGCCGGGAACACTGAAGCTTTCTTT. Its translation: CASSLKGAGNTEAFF.

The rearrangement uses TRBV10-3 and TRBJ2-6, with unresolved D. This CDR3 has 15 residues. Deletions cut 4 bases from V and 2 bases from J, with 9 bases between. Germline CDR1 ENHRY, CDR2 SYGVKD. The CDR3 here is CAISGGGAGANVLTF. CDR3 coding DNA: TGTGCCATCAGTGGGGGTGGGGCTGGGGCCAACGTCCTGACTTTC.

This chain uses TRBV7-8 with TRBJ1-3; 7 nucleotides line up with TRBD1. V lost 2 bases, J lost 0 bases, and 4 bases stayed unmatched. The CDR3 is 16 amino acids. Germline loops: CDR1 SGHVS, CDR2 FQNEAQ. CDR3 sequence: CASSLSRGDSGNTIYF. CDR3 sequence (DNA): TGTGCCAGCAGCTTATCCAGGGGGGACTCTGGAAACACCATATATTTT. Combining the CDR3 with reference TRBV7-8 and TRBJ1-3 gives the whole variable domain GAGVSQSPRYKVAKRGQDVALRCDPISGHVSLFWYQQALGQGPEFLTYFQNEAQLDKSGLPSDRFFAERPEGSVSTLKIQRTQQEDSAVYLCASSLSRGDSGNTIYFGEGSWLTVV.

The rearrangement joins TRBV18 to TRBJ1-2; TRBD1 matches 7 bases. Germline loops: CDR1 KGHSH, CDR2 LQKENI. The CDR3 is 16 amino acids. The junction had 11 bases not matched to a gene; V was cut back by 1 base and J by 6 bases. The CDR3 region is CASSPQGARPSDGYTF. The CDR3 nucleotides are TGTGCCAGCTCACCACAGGGGGCGCGCCCCTCTGATGGCTACACCTTC.

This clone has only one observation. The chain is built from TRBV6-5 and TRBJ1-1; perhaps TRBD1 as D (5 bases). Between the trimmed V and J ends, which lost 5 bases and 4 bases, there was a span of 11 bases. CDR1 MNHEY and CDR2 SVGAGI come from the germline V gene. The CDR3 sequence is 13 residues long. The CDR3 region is CASSRAGGTEAFF. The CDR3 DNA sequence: TGTGCCAGCAGTCGGGCCGGGGGCACTGAAGCTTTCTTT.

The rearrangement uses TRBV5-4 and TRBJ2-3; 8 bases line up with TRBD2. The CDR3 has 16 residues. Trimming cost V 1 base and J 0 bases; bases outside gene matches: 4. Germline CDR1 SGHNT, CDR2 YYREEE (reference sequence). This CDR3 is CASSLLTGGSTDTQYF. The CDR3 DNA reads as TGTGCCAGCAGCTTGTTGACGGGGGGGAGCACAGATACGCAGTATTTT.

In DNA form, the CDR3 reads TGTGCCAGCAGTGAAACACCGACCCTTGGGGCTTTCTTT. Encoded protein: CASSETPTLGAFF. The chain couples TRBV6-1 to TRBJ1-1, with D unclear. This CDR3 has 13 amino acids. CDR1 MNHNS and CDR2 SASEGT come from the germline V gene. V was trimmed by 2 bases and J by 11 bases, leaving 15 bases between them.

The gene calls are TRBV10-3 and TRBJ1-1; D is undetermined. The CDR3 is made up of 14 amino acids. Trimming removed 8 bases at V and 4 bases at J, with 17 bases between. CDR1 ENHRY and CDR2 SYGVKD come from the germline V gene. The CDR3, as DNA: TGTGCCATCCGGCAAGTGGGAGAGGGCACTGAAGCTTTCTTT. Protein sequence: CAIRQVGEGTEAFF.